This paragraph covers one TCR beta chain sequence. The antigen remains unidentified. At one of its ends the junction is not consistent with the germline gene, which may arise from a read error. TCRbeta libraries were built with three rounds of nested PCR, modified from ARM-PCR. From the multiplex PCR reads, TCRdb called clonotypes with MiXCR, one entry per CDR3 protein. The table has under 150,000 distinct CDR3 sequences, around two thirds seen once; the top ten hold approximately 18%. The template was RNA from unsorted bulk tissue. This record belongs to a study of tumor and adjacent non-tumor tissue in lung cancer. General study points: Normal lung showed higher cumulative top 100 clone frequency than tumor. Compared with tumor, normal lung showed significantly lower TCR diversity.

The CDR3 sequence is 14 residues long. CDR1 and CDR2 from the germline V gene are MNHEY and SVGAGI. J is TRBJ1-1 and V is TRBV6-5; D gene uncertain. The sequenced material came from lung tumor tissue. The source is a man in his sixties with small cell lung cancer. CDR3 in amino acids: CAGSLGGSGTEAFF. The CDR3 coding sequence is TGTGCCGGCAGTCTAGGAGGTAGTGGCACTGAAGCTTTCTTT.